This T cell receptor beta chain was identified during a study of cytomegalovirus exposure and HLA in healthy donors (dated by TCRdb to the late 2010s). Looking at the study overall: In an earlier analysis of roughly 590 of the donors, 250 to 300 Gb of sequence data and 100 million or so unique TCR beta sequences from roughly 180 million T cells were reported. Four to six DR-DQ haplotypes were handled as single units for association and clustering, since linkage in the cohort was strong. A later analysis re-examined previously published TCR beta repertoires from several hundred donors and added high-resolution HLA genotyping to investigate patterns of TCR occurrence. On average, roughly 240,000 unique TCR beta nucleotide sequences were sequenced per donor among 398 genotyped donors of the cohort, with 15% to 20% of those sequences being non-productive. Typing coverage differed by locus: A, B, C, DRB1 and DQB1 were typed in roughly 629-630 donors, DQA1 in roughly 510, DPA1 in around 610, and DPB1 in around 440. Besides the first cohort of 550 to 750 subjects, a separate validation cohort made up of 120 different subjects was used. Using immunosequencing, the study profiled T cell repertoires from roughly 650 subjects and related those repertoires to cytomegalovirus serostatus. Donor age, sex, ethnicity and CMV serostatus were compiled alongside the repertoire data. An earlier analysis of a few hundred of the donors applied high-throughput TCR beta sequencing to assess whether each TCR beta V gene segment acted as functional or pseudogenic. Approximately 300 gigabases of sequencing data and around 85 million unique TCR sequences made up an early release that covered fewer than 650 HLA-typed donors. High-throughput TCR immunosequencing, statistical association of individual TCRs with disease status, and machine learning were combined to predict cytomegalovirus infection status. The genetic ancestry cluster associated with self-reported Caucasian donors included around four fifths of the roughly 380 genotyped donors. In the later analysis, no new phenotypic data were used to find candidate immune exposures; instead, reliance was placed on TCR beta sequences and their occurrence across donors. Every discovery cohort repertoire had been produced on one sequencing platform. A later genetic analysis used genome-wide SNP genotypes for about 60% of the roughly 700 donors, treating that subset as a discovery cohort. HLA typing included class I and class II loci at four-digit resolution. The study aimed to test whether signatures of past pathogen exposure could be identified by cataloging public T cell receptors.

The library came from the immunoSEQ multiplex PCR assay. The multiplex PCR relied on a mix of 60 forward primers for TCR Vbeta segments and 13 reverse primers for TCR Jbeta segments. A multiplex PCR assay on genomic DNA amplified the CDR3 region of rearranged TCR beta genes. Amplified TCR beta libraries were sequenced as 87-base-pair reads on the Illumina HiSeq System. Turning to the authors' computational methods: A later analysis tallied 75 million to 85 million unique TCR beta chains across the 700 or so repertoires, and about 10 million of those chains were shared by two or more donors. A nearest-neighbor algorithm error-corrected the raw reads and collapsed the reads into unique sequences, merging closely related sequences to remove PCR and sequencing errors. Alignment of CDR3 sequences to IMGT reference sequences was used to assign V, D and J gene segments. For a sequence to be retained, a match of at least six nucleotides was required to both a V gene segment and a J gene segment. A rearrangement counted as productive if the CDR3 had no stop codons and remained in frame with V and J, and every other rearrangement counted as non-productive. Following IMGT convention, CDR3 was defined as the stretch from the second conserved V-encoded cysteine to the conserved J-encoded phenylalanine. The earlier analysis of some 580 of the donors excluded any sequence lacking an unambiguous match to a single V gene segment. An earlier analysis of a few hundred of the donors called V segments functional above 56.7% productive rearrangements and segregating when the between-donor standard deviation exceeded 5%. To diagnose cytomegalovirus status from the catalog of TCR beta chain sequences, a statistical classification framework was built. A later analysis assigned V and J genes by comparing TCR nucleotide sequences with IMGT/GENE-DB human TR gene sequences. Using the TCRdist pipeline, a later analysis assigned CDR3 sequences along with most-parsimonious VDJ recombination scenarios. In a later analysis, every TCR beta chain was defined by the combination of its CDR3 amino acid sequence and its V-gene family, and reads without a unique V-gene family were dropped. In a later analysis, around 600 highly shared, low-generation-probability nucleotide sequences were removed to address suspected cross-contamination and a sequencing artifact. In a later analysis, a clonal expansion index was calculated for each public chain from normalized within-repertoire ranks of inferred template counts. Generation probabilities in a later analysis came from a VDJ recombination model fitted to out-of-frame rearrangements, and those results were checked against IGoR. In a later analysis, hypergeometric tests were used to score TCR-TCR, TCR-HLA and TCR-CMV co-occurrence, with a repertoire-size bias correction applied to TCR pairs. A later analysis estimated false discovery rates by permuting HLA or CMV assignments 20 times. In a later analysis, co-occurring TCRs were grouped using DBSCAN, with TCRdist sequence similarity added in when clustering inside HLA-allele-positive subsets. For co-occurrence clustering, repertoires with fewer than 30,000 or more than 120,000 public chains were excluded, along with roughly five repertoires with anomalous nucleotide sharing. The table comes from immuneACCESS by way of TCRdb, which keeps in-frame sequences with V and J called. Part of the clones is missing from these tables; in studies checked, under half for an unresolved V gene and the rest for unknown reasons. Clonal size and the V and J genes are those of that table, whereas D and trimming came from the DNA. The sample data list some 170,000 clones, and 65% to 90% of these were observed just once. The top ten clonotypes cover approximately 11% of the sample.

The paper's findings and limits, for the study overall: In an earlier analysis of 587 of the donors, most TCR beta V segments appeared in productive rearrangements about 87% or about 30% of the time, broadly matching IMGT annotations. The presence/absence analyses assumed that sequencing depth was roughly uniform across donors, and that assumption may not be true. According to a later analysis, most CMV-associated TCR beta chains appeared to be HLA-restricted, and the HLA associations seemed to be driven largely by CMV exposure. Linkage disequilibrium might explain the correlated functional status among segregating V segments, but an unknown experimental factor could not be excluded. The sequencing pipeline was judged likely to have produced a cluster of highly shared sequence variants as a technical artifact. Compared with equally common non-associated chains, HLA-associated TCR beta chains in a later analysis were more clonally expanded and had lower generation probabilities. The authors suggested that the approach could potentially be extended to other disease states and immunological phenotypes. Most TCR sequences were observed very rarely across donors, whereas some public TCRs were present in many individuals. Because HLA typing was unavailable for some donors at each locus, only the typed subset was used in association tests. Some IMGT-functional V segments, including TRBV6-2 and TRBV6-3, could not be distinguished by the 87-base-pair reads and were therefore excluded. In both the original and validation cohorts, the classifier was reported to diagnose cytomegalovirus status with high specificity and sensitivity. Several of the top co-occurrence clusters appeared to be linked to parvovirus B19, influenza, CMV and Epstein-Barr virus, according to a later analysis. In a later analysis, some 17,000 TCR beta sequences were associated with specific HLA alleles at a false discovery rate of 0.05. The study listed approximately 160 TCR beta chains as associated with cytomegalovirus. In a later analysis, TCR association rates were found to vary across HLA loci, with the most associated TCRs seen for DRB1 alleles and the fewest for HLA-C alleles. A later genetic analysis associated a missense DCLRE1C variant with V-gene and J-gene trimming of TCR beta chains, and an independent cohort replicated the association. A further reported finding was that TCR beta sequences accurately predicted the HLA-A and HLA-B alleles for most subjects in the first cohort. CMV serostatus was the only immune exposure information available for the cohort. Only TCR beta chains were sequenced in this cohort, and the absence of alpha or paired-chain data limited detectable features. Because counts were too low, about 15 rarely observed V segments, including chromosome 9 orphons, were left out of the earlier analysis of approximately 580 of the donors. In vitro tests confirmed that a few of the cytomegalovirus-associated TCR beta chains recognize cytomegalovirus antigens. When HLA alleles, especially DR and DQ, strongly co-occurred, TCR associations were difficult to assign to individual alleles. Compared with the approximately 670-donor mean, donors in an Asian-associated ancestry cluster had fewer N-insertions in productive TCRs, according to a later genetic analysis.

In total, more than 500 healthy bone marrow donors made up the cohort. Cohort members were all nominally healthy when sampled, although unrecorded immune exposures were likely present. The donor was CMV seropositive and was included in the group of 250 to 350 seropositive cohort members. Every donor gave a peripheral blood sample, and the peripheral blood mononuclear cells from that sample were used for TCR beta sequencing. The Qiagen DNeasy Blood Extraction Kit was used to extract genomic DNA from the blood cell samples. Spanning cysteine to phenylalanine, the CDR3 consists of 13 amino acids. Only CDR3 DNA remains: 39 bases, in frame from the first base. Cut back by 6 bases and 7 bases, the V and J ends lie 15 bases apart. CDR1 and CDR2, per the germline V gene, are MNHEY and SVGAGI. Notes on this clone: The antigen this receptor binds is unknown. The record has no base qualities; no much larger clone is one base away.

The sequence links TRBV6-5 to TRBJ1-1; a tentative D match to TRBD1 spans 6 bases. This receptor was obtained from a man aged 45-65 years in good health and CMV-seropositive. Sequencing input: PBMCs. The DNA is TGTGCCAGCAGCCGGGACAAGGGACATGAAGCTTTCTTT. It specifies CASSRDKGHEAFF.